These T cell receptor beta chains were read from a single sample in a study of technical replicates of blood from a handful of donors. Data came from immunoSEQ multiplex PCR; TCRdb stores just in-frame clones and leaves some out. Here the sample spans about 93,000 clones, 95% being singletons. The specimen sequenced was T cells isolated from PBMCs. The source of these receptors is a human donor in good health. Both conserved end residues are part of each CDR3. A D gene is named only where the DNA matches it firmly. A row's size may be missing; if present it is once, few, many or a size class.

CDR3 protein	CDR3 DNA	clone size	V gene	J gene	D gene
CASSAGTGSYQPQHF	TGTGCCAGCAGTGCCGGGACAGGGTCTTACCAGCCCCAGCATTTT	-	TRBV6-6	TRBJ1-5	TRBD1
CASSVAGGGGNEQFF	TGTGCCAGCAGTGTAGCGGGGGGAGGGGGCAATGAGCAGTTCTTC	once	TRBV2	TRBJ2-1	TRBD2
CASSSTGGNSNQPQHF	TGTGCCAGCAGTTCAACGGGGGGTAATAGCAATCAGCCCCAGCATTTT	-	TRBV28	TRBJ1-5	-
CASRFYRGERTGELFF	TGTGCCAGTAGATTTTACAGGGGCGAGAGAACCGGGGAGCTGTTTTTT	-	TRBV19	TRBJ2-2	TRBD1
CASSSPGQGNYGYTF	TGTGCCAGCAGTTCTCCGGGACAGGGGAACTATGGCTACACCTTC	-	TRBV6-6	TRBJ1-2	TRBD1
CASSFGTGSDEQFF	TGCGCCAGCAGCTTCGGGACAGGGTCAGATGAGCAGTTCTTC	-	TRBV5-1	TRBJ2-1	TRBD1
CASSWTGELFF	TGCGCCAGCAGCTGGACAGGGGAACTGTTTTTT	-	TRBV4-1	TRBJ1-4	TRBD1
CASSPRGTGPELFF	TGTGCCAGCTCACCACGAGGGACAGGTCCGGAGCTGTTTTTT	-	TRBV18	TRBJ2-2	TRBD1
CASTNNLATYEQYF	TGTGCCAGCACCAACAATCTAGCTACCTACGAGCAGTACTTC	-	TRBV6-1	TRBJ2-7	-
CASSNRGLGNTEAFF	TGTGCCAGTAGTAACAGGGGGCTTGGGAACACTGAAGCTTTCTTT	-	TRBV19	TRBJ1-1	TRBD1
CAISESKRERIKGYTF	TGTGCCATCAGTGAGTCGAAACGAGAAAGAATAAAAGGCTACACCTTC	-	TRBV10-3	TRBJ1-2	-
CASSQVPGTGADNEQFF	TGTGCCAGCAGCCAAGTCCCCGGGACGGGAGCCGATAATGAGCAGTTCTTC	-	TRBV14	TRBJ2-1	-
CASSFYDISGELFF	TGCGCCAGCAGCTTCTACGACATTTCCGGGGAGCTGTTTTTT	-	TRBV5-1	TRBJ2-2	-
CAISDLGQGETQYF	TGTGCCATCAGTGATTTAGGACAGGGCGAGACCCAGTACTTC	-	TRBV10-3	TRBJ2-5	TRBD1
CASKRDLNNEQFF	TGTGCCAGCAAACGGGACTTAAACAATGAGCAGTTCTTC	-	TRBV7-8	TRBJ2-1	-
CASSSLAGGPYEQYF	TGTGCCAGCAGCTCTTTAGCGGGAGGGCCCTACGAGCAGTACTTC	-	TRBV7-8	TRBJ2-7	TRBD2
CASSSLADRVGEKLFF	TGTGCCAGCAGCTCCCTAGCCGACAGGGTTGGGGAAAAACTGTTTTTT	-	TRBV7-9	TRBJ1-4	TRBD1
CASSPQENYGYTF	TGTGCCAGCTCACCCCAGGAAAACTATGGCTACACCTTC	-	TRBV18	TRBJ1-2	-
CASSSLARYNEQFF	TGTGCCAGCAGTTCACTAGCGAGATACAATGAGCAGTTCTTC	-	TRBV27	TRBJ2-1	TRBD2
CAISDPREGINQPQHF	TGTGCCATCAGTGACCCCAGGGAAGGGATCAATCAGCCCCAGCATTTT	-	TRBV10-3	TRBJ1-5	-
CASSLDSSNTGELFF	TGCGCCAGCAGCTTGGACAGCTCGAACACCGGGGAGCTGTTTTTT	-	TRBV5-1	TRBJ2-2	-
CASSYDAGPNGWELFF	TGTGCCAGCAGTTACGACGCGGGCCCCAACGGGTGGGAGCTGTTTTTT	-	TRBV6-6	TRBJ2-2	-
CAIGQGQETQYF	TGTGCCATTGGACAGGGTCAAGAGACCCAGTACTTC	-	TRBV10-3	TRBJ2-5	TRBD1
CASSPGLKEANSPLHF	TGCGCCAGCAGTCCGGGACTCAAGGAGGCAAATTCACCCCTCCACTTT	-	TRBV4-1	TRBJ1-6	-
CAISRQGGEPQHF	TGTGCCATCAGTCGACAGGGAGGCGAGCCCCAGCATTTT	-	TRBV10-3	TRBJ1-5	TRBD1
CASSLLWDRASPLHF	TGTGCCAGCAGTTTATTATGGGACAGGGCTTCACCCCTCCACTTT	-	TRBV28	TRBJ1-6	TRBD1